This TCR beta chain was retrieved from a study of T cells after posttransplantation cyclophosphamide. The CDR3 spans 12 residues. Germline values: CDR1 SNHLY, CDR2 FYNNEI. The V and J ends lost 4 bases and 5 bases respectively, with 8 bases between them. Broader study findings: Donor-recipient repertoire similarity was low at 1-2 months, rising over year one. TRB overlap between skin or GI tissue T cells and blood was limited. TRB clonality was highly associated with recipient CMV seropositivity and reactivation.

On the day of bone marrow donation, the related graft donor provided peripheral blood. Points on this clone: What it binds is unknown.

Sequenced by immunoSEQ multiplex PCR; TCRdb stores in-frame clones only, minus some. The sample lists about 28,000 clones; around 86% were seen once. The chain is built from TRBV2 and TRBJ1-1, with unresolved D. The clonotype comes from a man aged 45 to 65. The specimen sequenced was PBMCs. The CDR3 coding sequence is TGTGCCAGCAGTGCTAGGCAGACTGAAGCTTTCTTT. Its protein is CASSARQTEAFF. Combining the CDR3 with reference TRBV2 and TRBJ1-1 gives the whole variable domain EPEVTQTPSHQVTQMGQEVILRCVPISNHLYFYWYRQILGQKVEFLVSFYNNEISEKSEIFDDQFSVERPDGSNFTLKIRSTKLEDSAMYFCASSARQTEAFFGQGTRLTVV.